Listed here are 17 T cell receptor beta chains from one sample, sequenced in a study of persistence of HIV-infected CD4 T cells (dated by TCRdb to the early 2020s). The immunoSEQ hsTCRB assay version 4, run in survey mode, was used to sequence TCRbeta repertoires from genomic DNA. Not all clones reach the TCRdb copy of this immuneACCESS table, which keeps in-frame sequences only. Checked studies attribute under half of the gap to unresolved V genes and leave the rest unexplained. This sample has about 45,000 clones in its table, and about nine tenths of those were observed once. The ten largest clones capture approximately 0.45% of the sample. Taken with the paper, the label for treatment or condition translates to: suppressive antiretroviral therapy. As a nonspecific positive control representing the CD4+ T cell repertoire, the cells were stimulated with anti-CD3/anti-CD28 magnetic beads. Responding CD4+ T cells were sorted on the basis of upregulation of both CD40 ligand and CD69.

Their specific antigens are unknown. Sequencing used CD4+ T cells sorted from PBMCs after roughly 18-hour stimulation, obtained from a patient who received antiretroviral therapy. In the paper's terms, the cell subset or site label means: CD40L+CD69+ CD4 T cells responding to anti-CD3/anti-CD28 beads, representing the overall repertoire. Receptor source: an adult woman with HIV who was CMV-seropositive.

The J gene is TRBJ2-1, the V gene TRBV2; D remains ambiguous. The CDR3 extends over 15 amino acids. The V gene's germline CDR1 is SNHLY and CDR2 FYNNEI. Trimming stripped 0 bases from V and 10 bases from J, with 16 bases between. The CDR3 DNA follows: TGTGCCAGCAGTGAAGCAAGCAGAGCTGTCATCGAGCAGTTCTTC. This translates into CASSEASRAVIEQFF. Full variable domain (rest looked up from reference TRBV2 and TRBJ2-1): EPEVTQTPSHQVTQMGQEVILRCVPISNHLYFYWYRQILGQKVEFLVSFYNNEISEKSEIFDDQFSVERPDGSNFTLKIRSTKLEDSAMYFCASSEASRAVIEQFFGPGTRLTVL.

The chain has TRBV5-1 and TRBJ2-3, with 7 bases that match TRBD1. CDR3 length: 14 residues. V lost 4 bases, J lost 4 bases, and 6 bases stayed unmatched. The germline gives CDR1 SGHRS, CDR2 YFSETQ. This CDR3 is CASSPRGGADTQYF. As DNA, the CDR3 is TGCGCCAGCAGCCCCCGAGGGGGCGCAGATACGCAGTATTTT.

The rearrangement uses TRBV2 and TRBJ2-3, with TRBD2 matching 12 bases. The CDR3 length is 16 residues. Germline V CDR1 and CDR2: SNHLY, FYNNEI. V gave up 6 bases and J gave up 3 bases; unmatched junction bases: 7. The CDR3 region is CASSRLTSGGTDTQYF. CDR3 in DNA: TGTGCCAGCAGCCGGTTGACTAGCGGGGGTACAGATACGCAGTATTTT.

CDR3 residues: CASSSLGQGGFF. The CDR3 DNA sequence: TGTGCCAGCAGTTCATTAGGACAGGGTGGTTTCTTT. J is TRBJ1-1 and V is TRBV12-3 or TRBV12-4; 8 positions match TRBD1. J was trimmed by 13 bases and V by 4 bases; bases with no gene match: 8. The CDR3 covers 12 residues.

This chain's CDR3 is CASRGKSRAYEQYF. CDR3 in DNA: TGTGCCAGTAGGGGGAAAAGTAGGGCCTACGAGCAGTACTTC. The V and J genes are TRBV19 and TRBJ2-7; no reliable D call. The germline V gene has CDR1 LNHDA and CDR2 SQIVND (reference sequence). V lost 6 bases and J lost 2, with 14 bases in between. The CDR3 is 14 residues long.

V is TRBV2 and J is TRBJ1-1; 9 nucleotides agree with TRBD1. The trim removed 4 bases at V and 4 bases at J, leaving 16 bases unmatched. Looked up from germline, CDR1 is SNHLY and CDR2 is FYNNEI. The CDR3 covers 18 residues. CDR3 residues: CASSAYGRGQGGGTEAFF. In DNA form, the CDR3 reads TGTGCCAGCAGTGCCTACGGGAGGGGACAGGGCGGCGGCACTGAAGCTTTCTTT.

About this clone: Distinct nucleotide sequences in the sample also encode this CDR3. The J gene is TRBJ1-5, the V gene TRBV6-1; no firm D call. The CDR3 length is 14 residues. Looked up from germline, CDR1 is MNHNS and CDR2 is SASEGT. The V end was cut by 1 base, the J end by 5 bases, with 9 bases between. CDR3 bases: TGTGCCAGCAGTGAAGGAGGGAATGATCAGCCCCAGCATTTT. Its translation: CASSEGGNDQPQHF.

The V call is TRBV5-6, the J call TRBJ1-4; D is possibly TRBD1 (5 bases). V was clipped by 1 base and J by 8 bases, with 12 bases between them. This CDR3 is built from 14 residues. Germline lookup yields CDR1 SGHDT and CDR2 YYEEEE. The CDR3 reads CASSLIGTNEKLFF. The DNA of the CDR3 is TGTGCCAGCAGCTTGATAGGGACGAACGAAAAACTGTTTTTT. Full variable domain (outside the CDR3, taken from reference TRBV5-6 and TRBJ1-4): DAGVTQSPTHLIKTRGQQVTLRCSPKSGHDTVSWYQQALGQGPQFIFQYYEEEERQRGNFPDRFSGHQFPNYSSELNVNALLLGDSALYLCASSLIGTNEKLFFGSGTQLSVL.

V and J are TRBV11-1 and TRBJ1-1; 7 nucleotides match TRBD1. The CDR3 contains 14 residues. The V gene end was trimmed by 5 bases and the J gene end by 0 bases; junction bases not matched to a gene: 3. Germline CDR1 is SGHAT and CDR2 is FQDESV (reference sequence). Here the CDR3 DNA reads TGTGCCAGCAGCACACAGGGGTTGAACACTGAAGCTTTCTTT. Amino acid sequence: CASSTQGLNTEAFF.

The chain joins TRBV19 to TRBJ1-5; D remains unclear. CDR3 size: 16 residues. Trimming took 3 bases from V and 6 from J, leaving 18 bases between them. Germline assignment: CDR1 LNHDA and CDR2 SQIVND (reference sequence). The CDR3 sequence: CASSIISGRPGQPQHF. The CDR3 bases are TGTGCCAGTAGTATCATTTCGGGGAGACCCGGTCAGCCCCAGCATTTT.

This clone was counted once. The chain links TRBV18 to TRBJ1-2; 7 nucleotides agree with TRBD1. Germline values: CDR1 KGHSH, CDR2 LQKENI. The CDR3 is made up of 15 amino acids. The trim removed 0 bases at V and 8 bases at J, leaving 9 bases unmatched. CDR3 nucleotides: TGTGCCAGCTCACCACCTACGGCAGGGGGAAACGGCTACACCTTC. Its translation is CASSPPTAGGNGYTF.

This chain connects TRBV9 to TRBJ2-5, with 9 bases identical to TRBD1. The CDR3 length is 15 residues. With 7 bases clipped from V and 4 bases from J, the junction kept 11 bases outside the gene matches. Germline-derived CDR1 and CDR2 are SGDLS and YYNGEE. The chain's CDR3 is CASGEGQGIGETQYF. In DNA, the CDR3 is TGTGCCAGCGGTGAGGGACAGGGAATTGGAGAGACCCAGTACTTC.

CDR3 region: CSAKTQGIQYF. The CDR3 DNA sequence: TGCAGTGCTAAAACACAGGGCATTCAGTACTTC. This chain links TRBV20-1 with TRBJ2-4; D is perhaps TRBD1 (6 bases). CDR3 length equals 11 residues. Trimming cost V 4 bases and J 9 bases, with 10 bases left between them. Germline CDR1 is DFQATT and CDR2 is SNEGSKA (reference sequence).

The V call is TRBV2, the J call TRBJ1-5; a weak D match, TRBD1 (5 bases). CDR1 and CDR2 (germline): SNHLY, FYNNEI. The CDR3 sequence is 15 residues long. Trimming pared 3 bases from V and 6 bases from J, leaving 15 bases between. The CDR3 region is CASSDRGGEGQPQHF. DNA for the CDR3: TGTGCCAGCAGTGACCGCGGAGGGGAAGGTCAGCCCCAGCATTTT.

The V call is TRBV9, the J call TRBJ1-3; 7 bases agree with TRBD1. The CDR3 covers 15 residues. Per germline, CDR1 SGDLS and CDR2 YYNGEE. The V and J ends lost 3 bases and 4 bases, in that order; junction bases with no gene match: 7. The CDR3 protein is CASSARQGSGNTIYF. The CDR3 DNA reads TGTGCCAGCAGCGCTAGACAGGGATCCGGAAACACCATATATTTT.

The CDR3 bases are TGTGCCAGCAGCCGAAAAGCGGGGGCCCAAGAGACCCAGTACTTC. Encoded protein: CASSRKAGAQETQYF. The chain is built from TRBV4-2 and TRBJ2-5; 8 bases match TRBD2. CDR1 is LGHNA and CDR2 is YNFKEQ in the germline V gene. The length of the CDR3 is 15 residues. Losses at the gene ends were 4 bases for V and 1 base for J; bases not matched to a gene: 5.

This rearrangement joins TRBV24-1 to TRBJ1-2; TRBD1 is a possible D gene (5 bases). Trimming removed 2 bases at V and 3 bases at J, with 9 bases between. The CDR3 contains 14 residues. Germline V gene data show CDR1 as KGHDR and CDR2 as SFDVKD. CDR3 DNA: TGTGCCACCAGTGATTCGGCCAGGGACTATGGCTACACCTTC. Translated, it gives CATSDSARDYGYTF.